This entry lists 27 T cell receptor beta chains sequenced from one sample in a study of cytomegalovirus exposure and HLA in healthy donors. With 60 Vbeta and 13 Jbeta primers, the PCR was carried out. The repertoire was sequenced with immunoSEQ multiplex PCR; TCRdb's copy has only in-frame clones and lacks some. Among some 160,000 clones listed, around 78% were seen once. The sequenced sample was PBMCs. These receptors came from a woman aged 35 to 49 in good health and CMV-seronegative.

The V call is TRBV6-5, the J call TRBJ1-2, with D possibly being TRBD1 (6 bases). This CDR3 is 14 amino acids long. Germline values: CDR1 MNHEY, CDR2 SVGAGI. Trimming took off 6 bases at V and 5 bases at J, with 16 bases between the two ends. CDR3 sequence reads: CASSHRQGFYGYTF. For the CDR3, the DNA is TGTGCCAGCAGCCACCGCCAGGGGTTTTATGGCTACACCTTC.

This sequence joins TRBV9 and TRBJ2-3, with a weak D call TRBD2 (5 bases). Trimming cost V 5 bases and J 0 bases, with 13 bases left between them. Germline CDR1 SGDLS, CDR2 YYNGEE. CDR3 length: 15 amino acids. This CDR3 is CASSPFSASTDTQYF. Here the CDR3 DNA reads TGTGCCAGCAGTCCTTTTAGCGCTAGCACAGATACGCAGTATTTT.

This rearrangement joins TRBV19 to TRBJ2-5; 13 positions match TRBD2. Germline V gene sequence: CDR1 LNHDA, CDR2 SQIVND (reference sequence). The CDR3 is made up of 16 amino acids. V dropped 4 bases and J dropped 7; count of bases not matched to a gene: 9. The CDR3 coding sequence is TGTGCCAGTAGTACTATACTAGCGGGGGGGGGACGGACCCAGTACTTC. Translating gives CASSTILAGGGRTQYF.

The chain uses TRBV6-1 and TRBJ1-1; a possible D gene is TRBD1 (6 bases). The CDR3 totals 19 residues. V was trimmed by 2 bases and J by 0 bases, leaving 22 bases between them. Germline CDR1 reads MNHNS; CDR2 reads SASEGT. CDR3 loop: CASSERHGGRAGMNTEAFF. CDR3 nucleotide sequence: TGTGCCAGCAGTGAAAGACACGGGGGGCGAGCGGGAATGAACACTGAAGCTTTCTTT.

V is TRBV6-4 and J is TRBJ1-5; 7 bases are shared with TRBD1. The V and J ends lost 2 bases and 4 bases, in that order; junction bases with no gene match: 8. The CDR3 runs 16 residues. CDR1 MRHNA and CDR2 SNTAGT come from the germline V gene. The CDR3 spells CASSDPDRVPNQPQHF. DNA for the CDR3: TGTGCCAGCAGTGACCCTGACAGGGTACCTAATCAGCCCCAGCATTTT.

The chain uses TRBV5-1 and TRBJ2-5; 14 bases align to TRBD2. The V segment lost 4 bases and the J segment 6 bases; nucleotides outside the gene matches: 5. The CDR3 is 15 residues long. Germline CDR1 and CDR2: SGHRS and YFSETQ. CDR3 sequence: CASSVTSGGAKTQYF. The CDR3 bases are TGCGCCAGCAGCGTGACTAGCGGGGGGGCAAAGACCCAGTACTTC.

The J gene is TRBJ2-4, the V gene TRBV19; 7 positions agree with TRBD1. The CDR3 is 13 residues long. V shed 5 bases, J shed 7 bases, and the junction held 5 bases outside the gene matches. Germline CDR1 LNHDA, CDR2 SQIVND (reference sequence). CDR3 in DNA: TGTGCCAGTAGTGTTGGACAGGCGAACATTCAGTACTTC. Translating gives CASSVGQANIQYF.

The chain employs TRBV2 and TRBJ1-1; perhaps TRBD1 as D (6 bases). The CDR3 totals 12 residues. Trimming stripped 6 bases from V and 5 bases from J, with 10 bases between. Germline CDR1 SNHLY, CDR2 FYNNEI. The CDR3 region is CASRRTETEAFF. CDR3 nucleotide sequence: TGTGCCAGCAGGCGGACAGAGACTGAAGCTTTCTTT.

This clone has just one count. CDR3 DNA sequence: TGTGCCAGCAGGGAGACAGGGGGCGTAAACACCATATATTTT. Protein product: CASRETGGVNTIYF. The rearrangement joins TRBV6-5 to TRBJ1-3, with TRBD1 identical over 10 bases. The CDR3 length is 14 residues. Germline V gene lookup returns CDR1 MNHEY and CDR2 SVGAGI. V gave up 6 bases and J gave up 6 bases; unmatched junction bases: 5.

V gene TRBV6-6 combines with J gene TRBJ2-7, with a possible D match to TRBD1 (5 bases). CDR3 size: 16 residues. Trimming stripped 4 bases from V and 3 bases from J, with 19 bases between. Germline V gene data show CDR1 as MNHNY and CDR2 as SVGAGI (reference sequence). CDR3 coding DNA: TGTGCCAGCAGTTCAAATAAGGGGTCCCAATACTACGAGCAGTACTTC. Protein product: CASSSNKGSQYYEQYF.

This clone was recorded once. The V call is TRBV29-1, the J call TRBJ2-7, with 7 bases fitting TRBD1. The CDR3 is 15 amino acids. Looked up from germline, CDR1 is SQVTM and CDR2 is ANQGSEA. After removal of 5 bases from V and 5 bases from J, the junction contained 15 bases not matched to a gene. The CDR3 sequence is CSVRQFGQTGHEQYF. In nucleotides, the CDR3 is TGCAGCGTTCGTCAATTCGGACAGACAGGGCACGAGCAGTACTTC.

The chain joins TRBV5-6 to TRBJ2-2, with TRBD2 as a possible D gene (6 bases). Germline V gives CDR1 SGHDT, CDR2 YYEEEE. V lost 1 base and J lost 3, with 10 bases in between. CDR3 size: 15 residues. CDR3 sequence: CASSLWRGYTGELFF. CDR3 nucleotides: TGTGCCAGCAGCTTGTGGCGGGGTTACACCGGGGAGCTGTTTTTT.

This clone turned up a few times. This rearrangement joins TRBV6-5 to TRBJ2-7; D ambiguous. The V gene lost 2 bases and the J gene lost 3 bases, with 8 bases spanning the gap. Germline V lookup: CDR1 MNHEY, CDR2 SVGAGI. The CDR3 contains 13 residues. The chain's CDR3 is CASSYEENYEQYF. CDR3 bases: TGTGCCAGCAGTTACGAGGAAAACTACGAGCAGTACTTC.

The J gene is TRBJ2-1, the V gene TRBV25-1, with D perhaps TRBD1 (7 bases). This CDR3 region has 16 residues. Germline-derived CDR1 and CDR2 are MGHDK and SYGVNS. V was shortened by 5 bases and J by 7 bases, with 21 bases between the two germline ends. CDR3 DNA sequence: TGTGCCAGCAGTAAAGTAAGCAGGGGGGATACAAATGAGCAGTTCTTC. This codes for CASSKVSRGDTNEQFF.

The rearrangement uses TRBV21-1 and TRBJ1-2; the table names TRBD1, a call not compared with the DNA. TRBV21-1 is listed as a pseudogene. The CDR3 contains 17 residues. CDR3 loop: CASSKQGRAGGDYGYTF. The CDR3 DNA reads TGTGCCAGCAGCAAACAGGGGCGGGCAGGGGGCGACTATGGCTACACCTTC.

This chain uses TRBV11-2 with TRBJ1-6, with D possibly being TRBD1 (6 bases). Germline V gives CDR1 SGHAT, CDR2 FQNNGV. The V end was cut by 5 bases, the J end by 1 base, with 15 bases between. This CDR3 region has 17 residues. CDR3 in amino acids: CASSGGGAKSYNSPLHF. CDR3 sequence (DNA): TGTGCCAGCAGCGGAGGGGGGGCAAAATCCTATAATTCACCCCTCCACTTT.

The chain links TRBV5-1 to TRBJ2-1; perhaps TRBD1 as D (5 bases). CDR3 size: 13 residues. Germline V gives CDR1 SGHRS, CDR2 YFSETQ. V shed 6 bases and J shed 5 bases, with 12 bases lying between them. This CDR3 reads CASMLGPHNEQFF. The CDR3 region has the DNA TGCGCCAGCATGTTGGGGCCCCACAATGAGCAGTTCTTC.

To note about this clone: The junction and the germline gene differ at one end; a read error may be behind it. For the CDR3, the DNA is TGTGCCAGCAGCGTGGGACACGACAGGAACTTC. The encoded protein is CASSVGHDRNF. The chain is built from TRBV11-2 and TRBJ2-7, with a tentative D call TRBD1 (6 bases). Germline CDR1 is SGHAT and CDR2 is FQNNGV. The CDR3 runs 11 residues.

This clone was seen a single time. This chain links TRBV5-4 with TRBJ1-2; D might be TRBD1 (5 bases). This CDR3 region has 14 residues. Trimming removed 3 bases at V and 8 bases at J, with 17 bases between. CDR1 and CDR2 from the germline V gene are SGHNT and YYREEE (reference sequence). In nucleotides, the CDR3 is TGTGCCAGCAGCTGGATGGCGGGGCGGAAGGGCTACACCTTC. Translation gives CASSWMAGRKGYTF. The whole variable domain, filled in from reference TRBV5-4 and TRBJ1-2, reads ETGVTQSPTHLIKTRGQQVTLRCSSQSGHNTVSWYQQALGQGPQFIFQYYREEENGRGNFPPRFSGLQFPNYSSELNVNALELDDSALYLCASSWMAGRKGYTFGSGTRLTVV.

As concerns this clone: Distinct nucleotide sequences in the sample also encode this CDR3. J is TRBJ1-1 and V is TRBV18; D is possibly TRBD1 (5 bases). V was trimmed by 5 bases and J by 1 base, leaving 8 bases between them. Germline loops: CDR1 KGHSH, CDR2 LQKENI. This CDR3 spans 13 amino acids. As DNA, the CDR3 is TGTGCCAGCTCATCAACAGGGAACACTGAAGCTTTCTTT. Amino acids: CASSSTGNTEAFF.

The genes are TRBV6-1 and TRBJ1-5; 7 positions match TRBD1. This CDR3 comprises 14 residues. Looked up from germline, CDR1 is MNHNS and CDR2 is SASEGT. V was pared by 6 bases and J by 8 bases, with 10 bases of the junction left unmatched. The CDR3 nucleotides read TGTGCCAGCAGCGCTACAGGGGAGGTCAAGCCCCAGCATTTT. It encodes CASSATGEVKPQHF.

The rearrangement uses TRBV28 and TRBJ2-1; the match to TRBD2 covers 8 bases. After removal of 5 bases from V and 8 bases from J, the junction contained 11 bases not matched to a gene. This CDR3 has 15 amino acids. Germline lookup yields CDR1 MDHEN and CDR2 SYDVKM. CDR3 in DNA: TGTGCCAGCAGTAACACCGTACTAGCGGTGGATGAGCAGTTCTTC. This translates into CASSNTVLAVDEQFF.

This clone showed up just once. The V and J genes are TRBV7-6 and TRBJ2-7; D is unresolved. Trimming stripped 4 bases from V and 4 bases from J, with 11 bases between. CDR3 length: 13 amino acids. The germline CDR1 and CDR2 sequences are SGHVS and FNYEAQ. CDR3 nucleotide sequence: TGTGCCAGCAGCTCAGGTTTTGGTTACGAGCAGTACTTC. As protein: CASSSGFGYEQYF.

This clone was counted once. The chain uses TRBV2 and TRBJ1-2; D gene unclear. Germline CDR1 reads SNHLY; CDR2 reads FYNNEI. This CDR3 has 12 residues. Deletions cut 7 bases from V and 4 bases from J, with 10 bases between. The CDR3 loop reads CASTPSSYGYTF. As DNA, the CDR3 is TGTGCCAGCACCCCGAGTAGCTATGGCTACACCTTC.

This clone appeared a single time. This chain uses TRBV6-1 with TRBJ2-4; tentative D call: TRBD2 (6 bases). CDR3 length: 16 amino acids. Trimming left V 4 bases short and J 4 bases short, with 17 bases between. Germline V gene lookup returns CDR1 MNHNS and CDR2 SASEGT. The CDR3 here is CASSGPTGGVKNIQYF. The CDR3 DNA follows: TGTGCCAGCAGTGGCCCCACCGGGGGAGTTAAAAACATTCAGTACTTC.

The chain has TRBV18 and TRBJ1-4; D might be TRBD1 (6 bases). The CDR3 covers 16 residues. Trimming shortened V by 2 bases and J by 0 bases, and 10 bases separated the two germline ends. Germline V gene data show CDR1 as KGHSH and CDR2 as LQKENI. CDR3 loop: CASSPVTGATNEKLFF. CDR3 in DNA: TGTGCCAGCTCACCAGTGACAGGCGCAACTAATGAAAAACTGTTTTTT.

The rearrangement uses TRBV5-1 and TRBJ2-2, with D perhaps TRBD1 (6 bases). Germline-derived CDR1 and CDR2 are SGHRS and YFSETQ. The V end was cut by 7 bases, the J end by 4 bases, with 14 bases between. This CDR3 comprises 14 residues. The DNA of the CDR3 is TGCGCCAGCGCAGCAGGGGCTAGCACCGGGGAGCTGTTTTTT. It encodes CASAAGASTGELFF.